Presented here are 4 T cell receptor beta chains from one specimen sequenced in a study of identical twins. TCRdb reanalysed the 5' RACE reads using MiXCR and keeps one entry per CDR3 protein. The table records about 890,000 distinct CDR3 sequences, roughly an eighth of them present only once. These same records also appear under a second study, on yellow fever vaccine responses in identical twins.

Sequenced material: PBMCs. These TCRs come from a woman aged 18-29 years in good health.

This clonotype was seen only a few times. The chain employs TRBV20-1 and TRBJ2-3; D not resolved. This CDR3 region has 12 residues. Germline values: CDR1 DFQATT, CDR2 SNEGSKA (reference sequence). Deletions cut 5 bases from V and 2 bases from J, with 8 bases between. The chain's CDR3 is CSAYPATDTQYF. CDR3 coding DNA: TGCAGTGCTTACCCCGCCACAGATACGCAGTATTTT.

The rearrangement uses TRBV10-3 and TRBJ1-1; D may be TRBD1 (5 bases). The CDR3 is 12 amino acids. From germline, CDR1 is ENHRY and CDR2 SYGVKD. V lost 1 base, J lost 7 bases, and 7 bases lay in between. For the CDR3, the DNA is TGTGCCATCAGTGAGTTGCAGGGTGAAGCTTTCTTT. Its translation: CAISELQGEAFF.

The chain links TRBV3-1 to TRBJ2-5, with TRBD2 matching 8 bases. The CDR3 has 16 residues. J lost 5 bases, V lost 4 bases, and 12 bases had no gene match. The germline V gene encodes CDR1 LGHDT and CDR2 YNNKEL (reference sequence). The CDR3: CASSRTPSGYYETQYF. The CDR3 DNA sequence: TGTGCCAGCAGCCGAACACCTAGCGGGTATTACGAGACCCAGTACTTC.

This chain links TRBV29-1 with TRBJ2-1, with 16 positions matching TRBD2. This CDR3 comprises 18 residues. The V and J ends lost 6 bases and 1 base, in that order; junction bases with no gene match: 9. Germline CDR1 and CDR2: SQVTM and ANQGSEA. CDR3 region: CSVSSGLAGGRSYNEQFF. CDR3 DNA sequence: TGCAGCGTGTCTTCGGGACTAGCGGGGGGGCGATCCTACAATGAGCAGTTCTTC.